The clone carrying this T cell receptor (beta chain) was counted many times. This sample is drawn from a study of Graves' ophthalmopathy and Graves' hyperthyroidism. Transcripts of RNA were the source for amplifying TCR beta CDR3 regions. Following a first-round RT-PCR that used HTBI primers, a second-round multiplex PCR was carried out. Via MiXCR, TCRdb re-called the multiplex PCR reads, giving one row per CDR3 protein. This sample has more than 550,000 distinct CDR3 sequences; about two fifths occur once, and the top ten carry over 2.5%. The sample was peripheral blood. The receptor comes from an adult man with Graves' ophthalmopathy.

The CDR3 DNA sequence: TGCGCCAGCAGTTCGGGTTGGCAGGGAACGGACGGCTACACCTTC. It encodes CASSSGWQGTDGYTF. The V and J genes are TRBV5-1 and TRBJ1-2, with D perhaps TRBD1 (5 bases). This CDR3 is built from 15 residues. Trimming stripped 5 bases from V and 8 bases from J, with 22 bases between. Germline V lookup: CDR1 SGHRS, CDR2 YFSETQ.